This T cell receptor beta chain was profiled in a study of beta chain features in type 1 diabetes. Germline V lookup: CDR1 MDHEN, CDR2 SYDVKM. The V and J ends lost 6 bases and 2 bases respectively, with 16 bases between them. The CDR3 totals 15 residues. This clone turned up a few times. What it binds is unknown. A single heparinised blood sample, averaging approximately 100 mL, was obtained per donor. A CD45RO/CCR7/CD25/CD127/CD95/CD27 panel sorted naive, central memory, regulatory and stem cell-like memory CD4+ cells. As every portion of the isolated RNA was reverse transcribed, the sequencing read expressed TCRB transcripts. Sequencing was performed with immunoSEQ multiplex PCR; in TCRdb, only in-frame clones are kept and a portion is missing. The profile shows a few hundred thousand clones, roughly 14% of them singletons. Study findings and constraints: Within each of all four CD4+ subsets, Type 1 diabetes patients had TCRB CDR3s that were moderately but significantly shorter.

The sequence derives from a woman aged 18 to 35 with type 1 diabetes. The rearrangement joins TRBV28 to TRBJ2-5, with a tentative D call TRBD1 (5 bases). Sequencing was done on a sample of naive CD4+ T cells from blood. CDR3 protein: CASSPREREQETQYF. CDR3 nucleotides: TGTGCCAGCAGCCCCAGGGAAAGAGAACAAGAGACCCAGTACTTC.